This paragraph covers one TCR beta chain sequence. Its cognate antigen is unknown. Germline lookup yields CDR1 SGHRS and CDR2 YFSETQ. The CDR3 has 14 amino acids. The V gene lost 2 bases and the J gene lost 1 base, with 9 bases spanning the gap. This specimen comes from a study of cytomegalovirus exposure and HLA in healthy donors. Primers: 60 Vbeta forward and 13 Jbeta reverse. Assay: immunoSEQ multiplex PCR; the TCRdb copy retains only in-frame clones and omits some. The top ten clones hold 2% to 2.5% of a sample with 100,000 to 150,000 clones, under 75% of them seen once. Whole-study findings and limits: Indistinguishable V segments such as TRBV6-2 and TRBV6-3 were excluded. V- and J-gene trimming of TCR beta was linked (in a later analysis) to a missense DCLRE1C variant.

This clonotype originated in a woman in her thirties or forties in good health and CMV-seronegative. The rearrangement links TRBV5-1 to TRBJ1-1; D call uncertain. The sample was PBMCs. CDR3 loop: CASSLEGGNTEAFF. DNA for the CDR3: TGCGCCAGCAGCTTAGAGGGTGGGAACACTGAAGCTTTCTTT.